The 28 T cell receptor beta chains below were found in one sample sequenced in a study of spatial heterogeneity in lung cancer. The time point: sample taken at primary tumor resection. TCRdb reprocessed the 5' RACE reads with MiXCR, giving one entry per CDR3 protein. This table has about 5,500 distinct CDR3 sequences, 3% to 5% appearing once. The sample was normal lung tissue next to the tumor, taken at surgery. The receptor set was obtained from a male donor with early-stage non-small cell lung cancer.

The rearrangement links TRBV24-1 to TRBJ1-1; possible D gene TRBD1, 5 bases. CDR3 size: 11 residues. Between the trimmed V and J ends, which lost 12 bases and 8 bases, there was a span of 15 bases. CDR1 and CDR2 from the germline V gene are KGHDR and SFDVKD. CDR3 in DNA: TGTGCCTCCCCTTCAGGGTACGAAGCTTTCTTT. Its translation: CASPSGYEAFF.

This clonotype was recorded at least ten times. CDR3 in DNA: TGCAGTGCTAGAGAAGGACAGGGTGCTGAAAAACTGTTTTTT. Translation gives CSAREGQGAEKLFF. The rearrangement uses TRBV20-1 and TRBJ1-4; 8 bases line up with TRBD1. The CDR3 runs to 14 residues. The junction had 4 bases not matched to a gene; V was cut back by 0 bases and J by 7 bases. Germline CDR1 reads DFQATT; CDR2 reads SNEGSKA (reference sequence).

This clonotype was picked up many times. V and J are TRBV10-3 and TRBJ2-5; possible D gene TRBD2, 6 bases. The CDR3 is 14 amino acids. The germline V and J ends were trimmed by 2 bases and 5 bases, with 12 bases remaining between them. Germline V lookup: CDR1 ENHRY, CDR2 SYGVKD. CDR3 residues: CAISEGLLWETQYF. DNA for the CDR3: TGTGCCATCAGTGAGGGACTACTTTGGGAGACCCAGTACTTC.

By frequency in the sample, this clonotype is medium-sized. The chain couples TRBV5-8 to TRBJ2-3, with 10 bases identical to TRBD2. J gave up 0 bases and V 7 bases, and 14 bases lay outside the gene matches. The germline gives CDR1 SGHTS, CDR2 YDEGEE. The CDR3 is made up of 18 amino acids. In DNA form, the CDR3 reads TGTGCCAGCCCAAACTGGGGCCCGGGACTAGCGAGCACAGATACGCAGTATTTT. This sequence encodes CASPNWGPGLASTDTQYF. The whole variable domain, remainder taken from reference TRBV5-8 and TRBJ2-3, is EAGVTQSPTHLIKTRGQQATLRCSPISGHTSVYWYQQALGLGLQFLLWYDEGEERNRGNFPPRFSGRQFPNYSSELNVNALELEDSALYLCASPNWGPGLASTDTQYFGPGTRLTVL.

This clonotype showed up many times. The CDR3 protein is CASSLLAGGGQETQYF. CDR3 sequence (DNA): TGTGCCAGCAGCTTATTGGCGGGAGGGGGTCAAGAGACCCAGTACTTC. The rearrangement links TRBV13 to TRBJ2-5; 9 nucleotides match TRBD2. Germline assignment: CDR1 PRHDT and CDR2 FYEKMQ (reference sequence). CDR3 length equals 16 residues. Trimming at V came to 2 bases and at J to 2 bases, leaving 6 bases not matched to a gene.

There are many counts of this clonotype. The chain uses TRBV3-1 and TRBJ1-1; D unresolved. V was shortened by 6 bases and J by 5 bases, with 13 bases between the two germline ends. CDR3 length: 13 residues. Germline-derived CDR1 and CDR2 are LGHDT and YNNKEL (reference sequence). CDR3 DNA: TGTGCCAGCAGTCTAAGCAAAATAACTGAAGCTTTCTTT. It codes for CASSLSKITEAFF.

This clonotype was found a few times. The chain has TRBV6-6 and TRBJ2-5; 11 nucleotides match TRBD1. J gave up 4 bases and V 2 bases, and 3 bases lay outside the gene matches. Per the germline V gene, CDR1 is MNHNY and CDR2 is SVGAGI (reference sequence). This CDR3 contains 15 residues. CDR3 sequence (DNA): TGTGCCAGCAGTTACGGGACAGGGGGACGAGAGACCCAGTACTTC. Protein: CASSYGTGGRETQYF.

This clonotype has at least ten counts. V and J are TRBV14 and TRBJ2-7; TRBD1 matches 8 bases. V shed 1 base, J shed 6 bases, and the junction held 5 bases outside the gene matches. Germline assignment: CDR1 SGHDN and CDR2 FVKESK. This CDR3 region has 14 residues. This CDR3 reads CASSQGTGPREQYF. In DNA form, the CDR3 reads TGTGCCAGCAGCCAAGGGACAGGGCCCCGCGAGCAGTACTTC.

This sequence joins TRBV2 and TRBJ1-2; 7 nucleotides agree with TRBD1. J was trimmed by 3 bases and V by 1 base; bases with no gene match: 8. Germline CDR1 and CDR2: SNHLY and FYNNEI. The CDR3 loop spans 16 amino acids. The CDR3 sequence is CASSEDRQGVYYGYTF. CDR3 coding DNA: TGTGCCAGCAGTGAAGACAGGCAGGGGGTTTACTATGGCTACACCTTC. The variable domain in full, completed from reference TRBV2 and TRBJ1-2, reads EPEVTQTPSHQVTQMGQEVILRCVPISNHLYFYWYRQILGQKVEFLVSFYNNEISEKSEIFDDQFSVERPDGSNFTLKIRSTKLEDSAMYFCASSEDRQGVYYGYTFGSGTRLTVV.

This clonotype was seen repeatedly, ten times or more. V gene TRBV20-1 combines with J gene TRBJ2-5, with unresolved D. V gave up 0 bases and J gave up 3 bases, with 8 bases separating them. Germline-derived CDR1 and CDR2 are DFQATT and SNEGSKA (reference sequence). This CDR3 comprises 13 residues. CDR3 nucleotides: TGCAGTGCTAGAGAGGGTCCAAAAGAGACCCAGTACTTC. Translation gives CSAREGPKETQYF.

The sample holds many counts of this clonotype. V and J are TRBV12-3 or TRBV12-4 and TRBJ1-2, with TRBD1 identical over 7 bases. This CDR3 region has 17 residues. V shed 5 bases, J shed 2 bases, and the junction held 14 bases outside the gene matches. The CDR3 sequence is CASSPDPTGLNNYGYTF. The CDR3 region has the DNA TGTGCCAGCAGTCCAGATCCGACAGGGTTGAACAACTATGGCTACACCTTC.

The rearrangement links TRBV12-3 or TRBV12-4 to TRBJ1-5; D not certain. The germline V and J ends were trimmed by 1 base and 1 base, with 5 bases remaining between them. This CDR3 comprises 14 residues. CDR3 region: CASSLERSNQPQHF. CDR3 sequence (DNA): TGTGCCAGCAGTTTAGAAAGGAGCAATCAGCCCCAGCATTTT.

This clonotype was found many times. The V call is TRBV4-1, the J call TRBJ1-1; D is unclear. This CDR3 comprises 15 residues. Germline CDR1 and CDR2: MGHRA and YSYEKL. Trimming left V 2 bases short and J 1 base short, with 11 bases between. Here the CDR3 DNA reads TGCGCCAGCAGCCAATATGGGGAGAGGAACACTGAAGCTTTCTTT. It specifies CASSQYGERNTEAFF.

This clonotype is categorized as medium-sized. This sequence joins TRBV9 and TRBJ2-2; TRBD2 matches 8 bases. This CDR3 region has 16 residues. The V segment lost 0 bases and the J segment 3 bases; nucleotides outside the gene matches: 4. Germline V gives CDR1 SGDLS, CDR2 YYNGEE. As DNA, the CDR3 is TGTGCCAGCAGCGTAGTCGTTAGCGGGGACACCGGGGAGCTGTTTTTT. This codes for CASSVVVSGDTGELFF.

This clonotype has at least ten counts. The rearrangement uses TRBV14 and TRBJ2-3; D is unresolved. Trimming removed 1 base from V and 8 bases from J, with 4 bases in between. The CDR3 has 11 residues. The V gene's germline CDR1 is SGHDN and CDR2 FVKESK. This CDR3 reads CASSQVSTQYF. DNA of the CDR3: TGTGCCAGCAGCCAAGTTTCTACGCAGTATTTT.

This clonotype rates as medium-sized (0.01 to 0.1%). The V gene is TRBV9, the J gene TRBJ1-2; 7 bases fit TRBD1. The V and J ends lost 0 bases and 7 bases, in that order; junction bases with no gene match: 0. The CDR3 contains 12 residues. Germline CDR1 and CDR2: SGDLS and YYNGEE. The CDR3 is CASSVGQGGYTF. CDR3 sequence (DNA): TGTGCCAGCAGCGTAGGACAGGGTGGCTACACCTTC. The full variable domain, with the rest looked up from reference TRBV9 and TRBJ1-2, is DSGVTQTPKHLITATGQRVTLRCSPRSGDLSVYWYQQSLDQGLQFLIQYYNGEERAKGNILERFSAQQFPDLHSELNLSSLELGDSALYFCASSVGQGGYTFGSGTRLTVV.

This clonotype occurred many times. The chain uses TRBV28 and TRBJ1-5, with D possibly TRBD1 on 6 matching bases. CDR3 length equals 13 residues. Germline CDR1 MDHEN, CDR2 SYDVKM. Trimming took 6 bases from V and 6 from J, leaving 12 bases between them. CDR3 region: CASRRGFSQPQHF. The CDR3, as DNA: TGTGCCAGCAGGAGGGGGTTCTCTCAGCCCCAGCATTTT.

Details on this clonotype: With a much larger clone just one base away, this may be a read error. V gene TRBV6-4 combines with J gene TRBJ1-2; D may be TRBD1 (6 bases). This CDR3 is built from 15 residues. Germline V lookup: CDR1 MRHNA, CDR2 SNTAGT. DNA of the CDR3: TGTGCCAGCACGCAACGGGCAGAGGGGGACTATAGCTACACCTTC. Translation gives CASTQRAEGDYSYTF.

This clonotype showed up many times. The chain employs TRBV28 and TRBJ2-7, with 12 nucleotides matching TRBD2. Germline-derived CDR1 and CDR2 are MDHEN and SYDVKM. J gave up 1 base and V 5 bases, and 6 bases lay outside the gene matches. This CDR3 region has 16 residues. The CDR3 DNA reads TGTGCCAGCAGTAAGGGCCTAGCGGGAGGGTCCTACGAGCAGTACTTC. This translates into CASSKGLAGGSYEQYF.

By proportion, this clonotype is medium-sized (0.01 to 0.1%). The rearrangement joins TRBV7-8 to TRBJ2-5; tentative D call: TRBD2 (7 bases). Trimming stripped 0 bases from V and 4 bases from J, with 15 bases between. Per germline, CDR1 SGHVS and CDR2 FQNEAQ. The CDR3 sequence is 16 residues long. The CDR3 reads CASSLAGGPSGETQYF. The CDR3 DNA reads TGTGCCAGCAGCTTAGCGGGGGGGCCGTCAGGAGAGACCCAGTACTTC.

Sample share makes this clonotype medium-sized (0.01 to 0.1%). The rearrangement links TRBV13 to TRBJ1-6, with D unresolved. There are 15 residues in the CDR3. The V gene lost 5 bases and the J gene lost 2 bases, with 10 bases spanning the gap. Germline assignment: CDR1 PRHDT and CDR2 FYEKMQ (reference sequence). The CDR3 DNA reads TGTGCCAGCAGCCTCCGGGGAGCCTATAATTCACCCCTCCACTTT. Amino acid sequence: CASSLRGAYNSPLHF.

This clonotype was detected ten times or more. The CDR3 DNA sequence: TGTGCCAGCAGCTGGGGACAGAATAATGAAAAACTGTTTTTT. Residues: CASSWGQNNEKLFF. The V gene is TRBV6-5, the J gene TRBJ1-4, with 7 bases that match TRBD1. This CDR3 has 14 amino acids. CDR1 MNHEY and CDR2 SVGAGI come from the germline V gene. V lost 6 bases, J lost 4 bases, and 5 bases stayed unmatched.

This clonotype was observed a few times. The gene calls are TRBV20-1 and TRBJ1-5; 7 nucleotides line up with TRBD1. V lost 1 base to trimming and J lost 0 bases; unmatched junction nucleotides: 0. The CDR3 length is 14 residues. Germline V gene sequence: CDR1 DFQATT, CDR2 SNEGSKA (reference sequence). DNA for the CDR3: TGCAGTGCTAGAGGGGACAGTAGCAATCAGCCCCAGCATTTT. Amino acid sequence: CSARGDSSNQPQHF.

Comments on this clonotype: This could be a read error, since a much larger clone is one nucleotide away. V and J are TRBV24-1 and TRBJ1-1, with D unclear. The length of the CDR3 is 13 residues. The V end lost 6 bases, the J end lost 1 base, and 8 bases lay between the germline ends. The V gene's germline CDR1 is KGHDR and CDR2 SFDVKD. CDR3 residues: CATSTDRNTEAFF. The CDR3 DNA reads as TGTGCCACCAGTACAGACCGGAACACTGAAGCTTTCTTT.

Within the sample, this clonotype is medium-sized. The chain couples TRBV12-3 or TRBV12-4 to TRBJ2-1, with D tentatively TRBD2 (5 bases). Trimming stripped 3 bases from V and 5 bases from J, with 11 bases between. This CDR3 has 14 amino acids. The CDR3 protein is CASSFLPGNNEQFF. CDR3 in DNA: TGTGCCAGCAGTTTTCTCCCGGGAAACAATGAGCAGTTCTTC.

This chain uses TRBV6-6 with TRBJ1-1; D is ambiguous. The germline V gene has CDR1 MNHNY and CDR2 SVGAGI (reference sequence). This CDR3 spans 15 amino acids. Deletions cut 6 bases from V and 0 bases from J, with 14 bases between. Here the CDR3 DNA reads TGTGCCAGCAGCGACGGCCAGTTCATGAACACTGAAGCTTTCTTT. It is translated as CASSDGQFMNTEAFF.

There are many counts of this clonotype. The rearrangement joins TRBV27 to TRBJ2-2; D is possibly TRBD1 or TRBD2 (5 bases each). This CDR3 contains 15 residues. V dropped 3 bases and J dropped 0 bases, with 8 bases sitting between them. Germline CDR1 is MNHEY and CDR2 is SMNVEV (reference sequence). This chain's CDR3 is CASSFEGPNTGELFF. CDR3 bases: TGTGCCAGCAGTTTTGAGGGACCGAACACCGGGGAGCTGTTTTTT.

There are a few counts of this clonotype. V and J are TRBV29-1 and TRBJ2-1; 12 nucleotides line up with TRBD2. V gave up 6 bases and J gave up 9 bases; unmatched junction bases: 9. CDR1 SQVTM and CDR2 ANQGSEA come from the germline V gene. The CDR3 is 14 residues long. In DNA, the CDR3 is TGCAGCGTGTCGACTAGCGGGAGTCCGGGTGAGCAGTTCTTC. Translation: CSVSTSGSPGEQFF.